The source of this T cell receptor (beta chain) is a study of cytomegalovirus exposure and HLA in healthy donors. Study-level findings and limits: Generally TCR sequences proved uncommon, though certain public TCRs appeared in numerous donors. It was confirmed in vitro that a few of the CMV-associated chains were specific for CMV antigens. That first-cohort TCR clusters tended to co-occur in the 130 or so validation repertoires was found in a later analysis.

This CDR3 is 12 amino acids long. Trimming pared 3 bases from V and 10 bases from J, leaving 9 bases between. CDR1 and CDR2 (germline): MDHEN, SYDVKM. Here immunoSEQ multiplex PCR was the method, and the copy in TCRdb shows in-frame clones only, minus some. The sample yields fewer than 250,000 clones, about 82% seen once. Comment on this clone: The antigen is undetermined.

This clonotype originated in a woman aged 18-30 years in good health and CMV-seronegative. The material sequenced was PBMCs. The chain links TRBV28 to TRBJ1-4; perhaps TRBD1 as D (5 bases). The CDR3 nucleotides are TGTGCCAGCAGTTTCAGGGAGGGAAAACTGTTTTTT. This codes for CASSFREGKLFF.